The 30 T cell receptor beta chains given below trace back to one sample, sequenced in a study of T-cell reconstitution after alpha-beta-depleted transplantation in children. Unique molecular identifiers were incorporated during preparation of the TCRbeta library. Each CDR3 protein gets one entry after TCRdb re-called the PCR reads with MiXCR. This sample carries 550,000 to 600,000 distinct CDR3 sequences, under 30% of them seen once, and the ten largest clones take 13% to 15%. Sample: PBMCs, mostly from graft donor cells, taken 360 days after TCRalphabeta/CD19-depleted stem cell transplant. The source is a boy in the first two years of life who had a stem cell transplant for acute myeloid leukemia, so the T cells may come from the graft donor.

The chain joins TRBV5-6 to TRBJ2-3; TRBD2 matches at 9 bases. This CDR3 comprises 17 residues. The junction had 19 bases not matched to a gene; V was cut back by 6 bases and J by 8 bases. Germline-derived CDR1 and CDR2 are SGHDT and YYEEEE. For the CDR3, the DNA is TGTGCCAGCACCCTGGAGGGGTGGCGGGGGGGCCCTGCTACGCAGTATTTT. It encodes CASTLEGWRGGPATQYF.

This clonotype was seen ten or more times. The rearrangement links TRBV6-5 to TRBJ2-1, with 7 positions matching TRBD1. CDR3 length equals 17 residues. After removal of 1 base from V and 6 bases from J, the junction contained 12 bases not matched to a gene. The germline gives CDR1 MNHEY, CDR2 SVGAGI. CDR3 in DNA: TGTGCCAGCAGTTACTACTGGAGCAGGGGGAGTAGCAATGAGCAGTTCTTC. It yields the protein CASSYYWSRGSSNEQFF.

This clonotype was seen a few times. V gene TRBV20-1 combines with J gene TRBJ1-4; the D gene is possibly TRBD1 (6 bases). The germline CDR1 and CDR2 sequences are DFQATT and SNEGSKA (reference sequence). The length of the CDR3 is 18 residues. Trimming pared 1 base from V and 7 bases from J, leaving 25 bases between. The CDR3 loop reads CSARGGKQGQNIREKLFF. For the CDR3, the DNA is TGCAGTGCTAGAGGGGGCAAACAAGGACAGAACATTCGTGAAAAACTGTTTTTT.

The gene calls are TRBV20-1 and TRBJ1-1; possible D gene TRBD1, 6 bases. Per the germline V gene, CDR1 is DFQATT and CDR2 is SNEGSKA (reference sequence). The CDR3 has 15 amino acids. The ends were cut back, 6 bases at V and 1 base at J, with 18 bases in the middle. The CDR3 DNA follows: TGCAGTGCCACGAGGTCGACAGGCGGGAACACTGAAGCTTTCTTT. Protein: CSATRSTGGNTEAFF.

CDR3 protein: CASSSRASNQPQHF. CDR3 bases: TGTGCCAGCAGCTCCAGGGCTAGCAATCAGCCCCAGCATTTT. This sequence joins TRBV13 and TRBJ1-5, with D maybe TRBD1 (5 bases). CDR3 length: 14 amino acids. Trimming pared 4 bases from V and 0 bases from J, leaving 7 bases between. Germline V gene sequence: CDR1 PRHDT, CDR2 FYEKMQ (reference sequence).

This clonotype was seen more than once but under ten times. The chain recombines TRBV6-1 with TRBJ2-4; D is tentatively TRBD1 or TRBD2 (5 bases each). Trimming left V 5 bases short and J 0 bases short, with 11 bases between. The CDR3 runs 15 residues. Germline lookup yields CDR1 MNHNS and CDR2 SASEGT. This chain's CDR3 is CASSRGAVAKNIQYF. CDR3 bases: TGTGCCAGCAGTAGGGGAGCTGTAGCCAAAAACATTCAGTACTTC.

This rearrangement joins TRBV20-1 to TRBJ2-7, with D perhaps matching TRBD2 (5 bases). The CDR3 is 12 amino acids. The V gene lost 5 bases and the J gene lost 5 bases, with 13 bases spanning the gap. Germline CDR1 reads DFQATT; CDR2 reads SNEGSKA (reference sequence). The CDR3 region is CSAEVEADEQYF. CDR3 DNA: TGCAGTGCTGAGGTGGAAGCGGACGAGCAGTACTTC.

V is TRBV10-3 and J is TRBJ2-1; TRBD2 matches 8 bases. J was trimmed by 6 bases and V by 2 bases; bases with no gene match: 6. This CDR3 spans 15 amino acids. Germline V gives CDR1 ENHRY, CDR2 SYGVKD. The DNA of the CDR3 is TGTGCCATCAGTGAGGATTTGGGGACTAGCAATGAGCAGTTCTTC. Translation gives CAISEDLGTSNEQFF.

This clonotype showed up just a few times. The chain joins TRBV5-1 to TRBJ1-2, with 10 bases identical to TRBD1. This CDR3 contains 16 residues. Germline V gives CDR1 SGHRS, CDR2 YFSETQ. The trim removed 4 bases at V and 0 bases at J, leaving 6 bases unmatched. The CDR3, as DNA: TGCGCCAGCAGCGAACGACAGGGGGCCGCTAACTATGGCTACACCTTC. This gives the protein CASSERQGAANYGYTF.

This chain uses TRBV12-3 or TRBV12-4 with TRBJ2-7; D is undetermined. This CDR3 region has 12 residues. Trimming took off 6 bases at V and 7 bases at J, with 13 bases between the two ends. This CDR3 reads CASRLNPGEQYF. CDR3 coding DNA: TGTGCCAGCAGACTTAACCCCGGGGAGCAGTACTTC.

V is TRBV6-5 and J is TRBJ1-1, with D perhaps TRBD1 (6 bases). V was trimmed by 2 bases and J by 11 bases, leaving 9 bases between them. Germline loops: CDR1 MNHEY, CDR2 SVGAGI. CDR3 length equals 11 residues. The chain's CDR3 is CASSYQGSAFF. CDR3 DNA sequence: TGTGCCAGCAGTTACCAGGGGTCGGCTTTCTTT.

This clonotype has just a few counts. This chain joins TRBV12-3 or TRBV12-4 and TRBJ2-3, with TRBD2 matching 10 bases. V lost 9 bases, J lost 5 bases, and 11 bases stayed unmatched. This CDR3 contains 15 residues. The DNA of the CDR3 is TGTGCCAGTTCTATTTTAGCGGGGGGAGGAGATACGCAGTATTTT. Amino acids: CASSILAGGGDTQYF.

The genes are TRBV13 and TRBJ2-1, with 9 bases that match TRBD2. The V gene's germline CDR1 is PRHDT and CDR2 FYEKMQ (reference sequence). The ends lost 0 bases at V and 8 bases at J; junction bases unmatched: 11. The CDR3 runs to 17 residues. CDR3 sequence: CASSLGHSGGLGDEQFF. CDR3 DNA sequence: TGTGCCAGCAGCTTAGGCCATAGCGGGGGATTGGGGGATGAGCAGTTCTTC.

This clonotype has at least ten counts. The genes are TRBV12-3 or TRBV12-4 and TRBJ2-5; 9 positions agree with TRBD1. The CDR3 is made up of 16 amino acids. V trimming: 2 bases; J trimming: 4 bases; junction bases outside the gene matches: 8. CDR3 in amino acids: CASSLPRDRVGETQYF. In nucleotides, the CDR3 is TGTGCCAGCAGTTTACCCCGGGACAGGGTAGGAGAGACCCAGTACTTC.

This clonotype was observed a few times. The chain couples TRBV7-2 to TRBJ2-7; D remains ambiguous. CDR1 is SGHTA, CDR2 FQGNSA, per germline. CDR3 length: 15 residues. Trimming removed 2 bases from V and 6 bases from J, with 17 bases in between. CDR3 in DNA: TGTGCCAGCAGCTTATATCGAACACCCACCTCCGAGCAGTACGTC. Amino acid sequence: CASSLYRTPTSEQYV.

There are many counts of this clonotype. The CDR3 coding sequence is TGTGCCAGCAGGCGCCGGGACTACCAAGAGACCCAGTACTTC. Translated, it gives CASRRRDYQETQYF. V is TRBV12-3 or TRBV12-4 and J is TRBJ2-5, with TRBD2 as a possible D gene (6 bases). V lost 6 bases and J lost 0, with 11 bases in between. The CDR3 extends over 14 amino acids.

The chain carries TRBV7-9 and TRBJ2-2; possibly TRBD1 for D (5 bases). V gave up 2 bases and J gave up 0 bases, with 10 bases separating them. The germline V gene has CDR1 SEHNR and CDR2 FQNEAQ (reference sequence). CDR3 length: 16 residues. The CDR3 region is CASSLQGAANTGELFF. CDR3 sequence (DNA): TGTGCCAGCAGCTTACAGGGCGCAGCGAACACCGGGGAGCTGTTTTTT.

This clonotype was counted between two and nine times. This chain connects TRBV25-1 to TRBJ1-1, with D perhaps TRBD1 (5 bases). The CDR3 loop spans 16 amino acids. Germline loops: CDR1 MGHDK, CDR2 SYGVNS. The V gene lost 4 bases and the J gene lost 0 bases, with 15 bases spanning the gap. CDR3 in DNA: TGTGCCAGCAGTGTATGGGACGACGGGGTGAACACTGAAGCTTTCTTT. It specifies CASSVWDDGVNTEAFF.

In this sample, this clonotype turned up a few times. The gene calls are TRBV12-5 and TRBJ1-5, with D unresolved. Trimming cost V 0 bases and J 3 bases, with 6 bases left between them. The CDR3 is 14 amino acids. Germline-derived CDR1 and CDR2 are LGHNT and FRNRAP. The CDR3 protein is CASGLVFDNQPQHF. The DNA for the CDR3 is TGTGCTAGTGGTTTGGTTTTCGACAATCAGCCCCAGCATTTT.

Many counts were recorded for this clonotype. V and J are TRBV7-2 and TRBJ2-7; 8 bases are a match to TRBD1. Germline lookup yields CDR1 SGHTA and CDR2 FQGNSA. V trimming: 3 bases; J trimming: 1 base; junction bases outside the gene matches: 5. The CDR3 length is 15 residues. CDR3 sequence: CASSFGDRSSYEQYF. CDR3 bases: TGTGCCAGCAGCTTCGGGGACAGGTCGTCCTACGAGCAGTACTTC.

This clonotype was found a few times. The chain recombines TRBV18 with TRBJ2-7; D is tentatively TRBD1 or TRBD2 (5 bases each). Between the trimmed V and J ends, which lost 5 bases and 5 bases, there was a span of 19 bases. This CDR3 is built from 15 residues. CDR1 and CDR2 (germline): KGHSH, LQKENI. The CDR3 spells CASSKTGTAPDEQYF. Here the CDR3 DNA reads TGTGCCAGCTCAAAGACCGGGACGGCCCCTGACGAGCAGTACTTC. Complete variable domain (other parts from reference TRBV18 and TRBJ2-7): NAGVMQNPRHLVRRRGQEARLRCSPMKGHSHVYWYRQLPEEGLKFMVYLQKENIIDESGMPKERFSAEFPKEGPSILRIQQVVRGDSAAYFCASSKTGTAPDEQYFGPGTRLTVT.

The V call is TRBV12-3 or TRBV12-4, the J call TRBJ1-1; D is uncertain. The ends were cut back, 6 bases at V and 3 bases at J, with 8 bases in the middle. This CDR3 is 12 amino acids long. For the CDR3, the DNA is TGTGCCAGCAGGGAGATTGACACTGAAGCTTTCTTT. Protein product: CASREIDTEAFF.

This clonotype was recorded many times. The gene calls are TRBV27 and TRBJ2-3; 10 nucleotides align to TRBD2. The CDR3 has 16 amino acids. Trimming at V came to 5 bases and at J to 4 bases, leaving 9 bases not matched to a gene. Germline V lookup: CDR1 MNHEY, CDR2 SMNVEV (reference sequence). The CDR3, as DNA: TGTGCCAGCAGTCCCGATAGCGGGGGGAGGCCAGATACGCAGTATTTT. Its protein is CASSPDSGGRPDTQYF.

This clonotype was recorded many times. The rearrangement joins TRBV12-3 or TRBV12-4 to TRBJ1-5, with D unresolved. This CDR3 is built from 13 residues. V was pared by 0 bases and J by 5 bases, with 5 bases between. The CDR3: CASSLAGYQPQHF. In DNA, the CDR3 is TGTGCCAGCAGTTTAGCCGGGTATCAGCCCCAGCATTTT.

The chain carries TRBV12-3 or TRBV12-4 and TRBJ2-2, with 7 bases aligning to TRBD1. This CDR3 has 16 residues. The trim removed 5 bases at V and 3 bases at J, leaving 9 bases unmatched. In nucleotides, the CDR3 is TGTGCCAGCAGTCCCCAGACAGGGTCGGACACCGGGGAGCTGTTTTTT. Translated: CASSPQTGSDTGELFF.

This clonotype was detected ten times or more. The chain couples TRBV24-1 to TRBJ2-2, with 8 bases lining up with TRBD1. Looked up from germline, CDR1 is KGHDR and CDR2 is SFDVKD. This CDR3 spans 14 amino acids. Trimming took 12 bases from V and 3 from J; bases not matched to a gene: 8. CDR3 nucleotides: TGTGCCTCACAGGGGGACCAGGACACCGGGGAGCTGTTTTTT. Residues: CASQGDQDTGELFF.

This clonotype was observed many times. V and J are TRBV7-3 and TRBJ2-3, with a possible D match to TRBD2 (6 bases). The germline V and J ends were trimmed by 1 base and 1 base, with 21 bases remaining between them. Germline CDR1 is SGHTA and CDR2 is FQGTGA. This CDR3 has 19 residues. The CDR3 DNA is TGTGCCAGCAGCTTAAGGGGCGGGGCCCCCCCCTTCCGCACAGATACGCAGTATTTT. The encoded protein is CASSLRGGAPPFRTDTQYF.

This sequence joins TRBV5-1 and TRBJ2-2; D gene unclear. Germline CDR1 and CDR2: SGHRS and YFSETQ. There are 14 residues in the CDR3. Trimming took off 4 bases at V and 4 bases at J, with 11 bases between the two ends. CDR3 nucleotide sequence: TGCGCCAGCAGCCCAGGCGTGGTCACCGGGGAGCTGTTTTTT. It is translated as CASSPGVVTGELFF.

There are a few counts of this clonotype. The J gene is TRBJ1-1, the V gene TRBV4-1; D ambiguous. Trimming shortened V by 3 bases and J by 13 bases, and 9 bases separated the two germline ends. CDR1 and CDR2 from the germline V gene are MGHRA and YSYEKL. The CDR3 length is 10 residues. This CDR3 reads CASSHNVVFF. CDR3 nucleotide sequence: TGCGCCAGCAGCCACAACGTTGTTTTCTTT.

This clonotype was detected many times. The gene calls are TRBV5-1 and TRBJ2-3; TRBD1 aligns across 10 bases. Germline values: CDR1 SGHRS, CDR2 YFSETQ. Germline trimming cut 3 bases from V and 2 bases from J; bases unmatched to any gene: 6. This CDR3 has 16 residues. Here the CDR3 DNA reads TGCGCCAGCAGCTCACCGACAGGGGGCGCCACAGATACGCAGTATTTT. Translated: CASSSPTGGATDTQYF.